Given below is one TCR beta chain in context. Its target is unknown. This entry is derived from a study of T-cell reconstitution after alpha-beta-depleted transplantation in children. Study-wide findings and caveats: Newly made T cells mostly supplied T-cell counts and diversity one year after transplant.

As it was prepared, the TCRbeta library received unique molecular identifiers. TCRdb fed the PCR reads into MiXCR, producing one record per CDR3 protein. The profile shows approximately 350,000 distinct CDR3 sequences, 15% to 20% of them singletons. The CDR3 totals 13 residues. CDR1 is SGHAT and CDR2 is FQNNGV in the germline V gene. V shed 5 bases and J shed 3 bases, with 8 bases lying between them. The chain couples TRBV11-2 to TRBJ2-1, with no clear D. This sequence was found in a male patient between 2 and 10 years old who had a stem cell transplant for acute lymphoblastic leukemia, so the T cells may come from the graft donor. Here the sequenced sample was PBMCs, mostly from graft donor cells, taken 360 days after TCRalphabeta/CD19-depleted stem cell transplant. In nucleotides, the CDR3 is TGTGCCAGCAGCCCCCCCCTCTACAATGAGCAGTTCTTC. Translation: CASSPPLYNEQFF.